What follows is one TCR beta chain and its context. Its antigen remains unknown. The data were obtained in a study of T cells in localized non-small cell lung cancer. General study results and limits: It was uninvolved adjacent lung that showed the highest T cell clonality, exceeding tumor.

The germline gives CDR1 LNHNV, CDR2 YYDKDF (reference sequence). Trimming pared 1 base from V and 3 bases from J, leaving 10 bases between. The CDR3 covers 15 residues. Assay used: immunoSEQ multiplex PCR; TCRdb lists only in-frame clones, some missing. Found here are around 26,000 clones, roughly 88% of them singletons; the top ten hold approximately 1.1%. This TCR was sampled from a woman between 40 and 69 years old with stage I lung adenocarcinoma. Material: peripheral blood, obtained before any cancer treatment. The rearrangement joins TRBV15 to TRBJ2-1; maybe TRBD1 (5 bases). The CDR3, as DNA: TGTGCCACCAGCAGAGGGCAGGGAAACTACAATGAGCAGTTCTTC. It specifies CATSRGQGNYNEQFF.